This entry features one T cell receptor beta chain sequence. Its antigen is as yet unknown. Every one of the donors was a healthy Caucasian. The sample originates from a study of identical twins. Per the germline V gene, CDR1 is LNHNV and CDR2 is YYDKDF (reference sequence). The V and J ends lost 5 bases and 4 bases respectively, with 15 bases between them. CDR3 length: 14 amino acids. Study conclusions and caveats: Sharing of beta out-of-frame sequences by twins showed a weaker excess.

TCRdb re-analysed the 5' RACE reads in MiXCR, keeping a single row per CDR3 protein. The profile shows approximately 190,000 distinct CDR3 sequences, 15% of them singletons. These same data were also listed under a study on T cells expressing NK-cell markers. According to that study: HCMV specificity of the expanded NKG2C+ T cell clones was not established.

This sequence joins TRBV15 and TRBJ2-7, with D perhaps matching TRBD1 or TRBD2 (5 bases each). This TCR was recovered from a woman aged 18-30 years in good health. The sample taken for sequencing was CD8+ T cells sorted from blood. Written as DNA, the CDR3 is TGTGCCACCAGCCAAGGGGCCGGGGAATACGAGCAGTACTTC. This sequence encodes CATSQGAGEYEQYF.